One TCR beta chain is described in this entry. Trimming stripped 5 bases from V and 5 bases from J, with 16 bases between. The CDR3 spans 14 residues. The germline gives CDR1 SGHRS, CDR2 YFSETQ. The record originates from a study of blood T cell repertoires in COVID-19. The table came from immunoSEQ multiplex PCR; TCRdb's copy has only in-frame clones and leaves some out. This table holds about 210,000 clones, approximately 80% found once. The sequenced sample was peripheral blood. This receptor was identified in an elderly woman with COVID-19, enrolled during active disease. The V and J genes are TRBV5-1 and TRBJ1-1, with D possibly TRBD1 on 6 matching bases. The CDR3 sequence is CASREQGLDTEAFF. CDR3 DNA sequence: TGCGCCAGCAGGGAACAGGGCCTGGATACTGAAGCTTTCTTT.